A selection of T cell receptor beta chains follows, all from one sample in a study of blood T cell repertoires in COVID-19. Repertoires were generated with immunoSEQ multiplex PCR, while TCRdb's copy carries only in-frame clones and drops some. Found here are roughly 11,000 clones, 60% to 75% of them singletons; the top ten hold 6%. Sequencing was done on a sample of peripheral blood. Source of these receptors: a man aged 55 to 70 with COVID-19, enrolled during active disease. The CDR3 runs from the conserved cysteine through the conserved F or W. Fields, in order: V gene, J gene, CDR3 protein.

>TRBV30|TRBJ1-1
CAWEGGNTEAFF
>TRBV27|TRBJ1-5
CASSFRFRGQNQPQHF
>TRBV29-1|TRBJ2-5
CSVTRTQKETQYF
>TRBV27|TRBJ2-1
CASSSSAGVDEQFF
>TRBV15|TRBJ1-2
CATSRRDRVDGYTF
>TRBV19|TRBJ1-5
CASSPQGFNQPQHF
>TRBV18|TRBJ2-1
CASSPYSLAEGSYNEQFF
>TRBV5-1|TRBJ2-1
CASSFRGQANSFGNEQFF
>TRBV7-2|TRBJ1-1
CASSLSRGQTEAFF
>TRBV24-1|TRBJ1-1
CATSDSQTENTEAFF
>TRBV24-1|TRBJ2-6
CATSPEGSGANVLTF
>TRBV19|TRBJ2-1
CASSIFGYNEQFF
>TRBV6-5|TRBJ1-1
CARRQMNTEAFF
>TRBV13|TRBJ1-1
CASSFPLRGRGSTEAFF
>TRBV19|TRBJ2-2
CASSLDRALYTGELFF
>TRBV28|TRBJ1-2
CASITANYGYTF